The sequence of this T cell receptor beta chain was determined in a study of shared clonotypes between healthy human individuals. General study results and limits: Across several donors, naive CD4 shared 5% to 6.5%, naive CD8 more than 3%, memory CD4 2% to 2.5%, memory CD8 over 0.3%.

The ends were cut back, 8 bases at V and 0 bases at J, with 20 bases in the middle. Germline V gene lookup returns CDR1 MRHNA and CDR2 SNTAGT. CDR3 size: 16 residues. As concerns this clone: The antigen is undetermined.

TCRdb keeps only in-frame clones here, not all; method: immunoSEQ multiplex PCR. This sample yields about 2 million clones, of which around 95% are seen a single time; 0.13% belongs to the top ten. The TCR comes from a man aged 18 to 30 in good health. The genes are TRBV6-4 and TRBJ2-7; D unclear. The sequencing input was naive CD4+ T cells sorted from blood. As to subset: CD45RA+ positively selected. CDR3 in DNA: TGTGCCAGCGTTCATTACGGAACCGTCGTCTCCTACGAGCAGTACTTC. Translating gives CASVHYGTVVSYEQYF.